The 16 T cell receptor beta chains presented below share a single source sample, sequenced in a study of blood T cells in healthy people across ages. Primers used in a second PCR of about 7 to 12 cycles were a sample-barcoded 5' primer and a J-beta primer mix. In TCRdb, the 5' RACE reads were re-called with MiXCR into one record per CDR3 protein. The sample has approximately 810,000 distinct CDR3 sequences; about 30% are singletons. Sample: blood. The source of these receptors is a woman of 80 years or more in good health.

This clonotype has a handful of counts. The genes are TRBV5-5 and TRBJ2-3, with 7 bases that match TRBD2. Germline V gene data show CDR1 as SGHKS and CDR2 as YYEKEE (reference sequence). The V and J ends lost 0 bases and 1 base, in that order; junction bases with no gene match: 5. This CDR3 has 16 amino acids. The DNA of the CDR3 is TGTGCCAGCAGCTTGGACGTGGGGGGGGGCACAGATACGCAGTATTTT. This gives the protein CASSLDVGGGTDTQYF.

This clonotype was seen many times. The genes are TRBV12-3 or TRBV12-4 and TRBJ1-2, with 10 bases matching TRBD1. The ends lost 4 bases at V and 3 bases at J; junction bases unmatched: 8. The CDR3 runs to 16 residues. This CDR3 reads CASSSSPGTGDYGYTF. The CDR3 nucleotides read TGTGCCAGCAGTTCCTCCCCCGGGACAGGGGACTATGGCTACACCTTC.

The table lists this clonotype with many counts. The V and J genes are TRBV11-2 and TRBJ2-7; 8 positions match TRBD1. V was clipped by 4 bases and J by 5 bases; unmatched bases: 10. The CDR3 loop spans 15 amino acids. The germline CDR1 and CDR2 sequences are SGHAT and FQNNGV. This chain's CDR3 is CASSSTGGRRDEQYF. In nucleotides, the CDR3 is TGTGCCAGCAGCTCCACAGGGGGTCGTCGGGACGAGCAGTACTTC.

The rearrangement uses TRBV5-6 and TRBJ2-4; weak D call: TRBD2 (5 bases). The assigned J gene may be wrong: the sequence end matches TRBJ2-7 better. Germline loops: CDR1 SGHDT, CDR2 YYEEEE. The CDR3 contains 16 residues. CDR3 in DNA: TGTGCCAGCAGCCTCCAGGTGAGGGTATTCACCTACGAGCAGTACTTC. Translation: CASSLQVRVFTYEQYF.

This chain joins TRBV7-2 and TRBJ2-5, with D possibly being TRBD1 or TRBD2 (5 bases each). The closer fit of TRBJ2-7 to the DNA end suggests the J call may be wrong. There are 16 residues in the CDR3. The germline V gene has CDR1 SGHTA and CDR2 FQGNSA. CDR3 DNA sequence: TGTGCCAGCAGCTTAGGAAGGGGACCTAGCCTCCGCGAGCAGTACTTC. It translates to CASSLGRGPSLREQYF.

This clonotype was found many times. This chain links TRBV7-9 with TRBJ2-6, with D uncertain. The ends were cut back, 5 bases at V and 1 base at J, with 9 bases in the middle. The CDR3 consists of 15 residues. Germline V lookup: CDR1 SEHNR, CDR2 FQNEAQ (reference sequence). In nucleotides, the CDR3 is TGTGCCAGCAGCGCGTTAGGATCTGGGGCCAACGTCCTGACTTTC. It yields the protein CASSALGSGANVLTF.

V is TRBV7-2 and J is TRBJ2-1, with 12 nucleotides matching TRBD2. The J segment lost 9 bases and the V segment lost 10 bases, leaving 10 bases of the junction unmatched. CDR1 and CDR2 from the germline V gene are SGHTA and FQGNSA. The CDR3 is made up of 14 amino acids. CDR3 region: CATVTSGGLGEQFF. As DNA, the CDR3 is TGTGCCACCGTGACTAGCGGGGGCTTGGGTGAGCAGTTCTTC.

Many counts were recorded for this clonotype. V usage is TRBV6-2 or TRBV6-3 and J usage is TRBJ2-1; D may be TRBD2 (5 bases). Between the trimmed V and J ends, which lost 7 bases and 2 bases, there was a span of 12 bases. Germline loops: CDR1 MNHEY, CDR2 SVGEGT. The CDR3 totals 14 residues. The CDR3 region is CASMLAGAYNEQFF. The CDR3 nucleotides are TGTGCCAGCATGCTCGCCGGGGCCTACAATGAGCAGTTCTTC.

For this clonotype: Given a much more abundant clone one base away, this may be a read error. The V and J genes are TRBV5-4 and TRBJ2-3, with 11 bases identical to TRBD1. The germline V gene encodes CDR1 SGHNT and CDR2 YYREEE (reference sequence). The CDR3 length is 16 residues. In DNA form, the CDR3 reads TGTACCAGCAGCCGTGGACAGGGGGCTAGCACAGATACGCAGTATTTT. Its protein product is CTSSRGQGASTDTQYF.

V usage is TRBV20-1 and J usage is TRBJ1-5; D remains unclear. Trimming removed 1 base at V and 1 base at J, with 11 bases between. This CDR3 is built from 15 residues. The V gene's germline CDR1 is DFQATT and CDR2 SNEGSKA (reference sequence). Written as DNA, the CDR3 is TGCAGTGCTAGAGGGGGAGGCCCGAGCAATCAGCCCCAGCATTTT. It codes for CSARGGGPSNQPQHF.

This clonotype appeared many times. The chain links TRBV20-1 to TRBJ2-5; unclear D gene. The CDR3 extends over 13 amino acids. CDR1 and CDR2 (germline): DFQATT, SNEGSKA (reference sequence). The V and J ends lost 1 base and 1 base respectively, with 7 bases between them. The CDR3 nucleotides read TGCAGTGCTAGAGGGCCGACCCAAGAGACCCAGTACTTC. Its translation: CSARGPTQETQYF.

J is TRBJ2-1 and V is TRBV11-3, with a weak D call TRBD2 (7 bases). Per germline, CDR1 SGHNT and CDR2 YENEEA. Trimming removed 2 bases from V and 7 bases from J, with 15 bases in between. This CDR3 region has 15 residues. This CDR3 reads CASSLSQGGWNEQFF. CDR3 in DNA: TGTGCCAGCAGCTTATCACAGGGAGGGTGGAATGAGCAGTTCTTC.

The V gene is TRBV10-3, the J gene TRBJ1-1, with 8 positions matching TRBD1. J lost 1 base, V lost 8 bases, and 3 bases had no gene match. CDR1 and CDR2 from the germline V gene are ENHRY and SYGVKD. The CDR3 contains 13 residues. CDR3 coding DNA: TGTGCCATCTCGGACAGGGAGAACACTGAAGCTTTCTTT. This encodes CAISDRENTEAFF.

The chain carries TRBV28 and TRBJ1-4; no clear D. The CDR3 contains 16 residues. V lost 4 bases, J lost 6 bases, and 18 bases lay in between. Germline V gives CDR1 MDHEN, CDR2 SYDVKM. The CDR3 DNA follows: TGTGCCAGCAGTTCCCCATCAGCGGGGTCCGATGAAAAACTGTTTTTT. This sequence encodes CASSSPSAGSDEKLFF.

This clonotype was seen a handful of times. The chain has TRBV5-5 and TRBJ1-5, with D possibly matching TRBD1 (5 bases). Germline lookup yields CDR1 SGHKS and CDR2 YYEKEE (reference sequence). The ends were cut back, 5 bases at V and 5 bases at J, with 14 bases in the middle. The length of the CDR3 is 14 residues. CDR3 DNA sequence: TGTGCCAGCAGACGCGGGACGGTGGATCAGCCCCAGCATTTT. Protein product: CASRRGTVDQPQHF.

About this clonotype: This could be a read error, since a much larger clone is one nucleotide away. The V call is TRBV15, the J call TRBJ2-2; D might be TRBD2 (6 bases). CDR3 length: 14 residues. The germline CDR1 and CDR2 sequences are LNHNV and YYDKDF (reference sequence). This chain's CDR3 is CATRLGQNAGELFF. Here the CDR3 DNA reads TGTGCCACCCGACTAGGGCAGAACGCCGGGGAGCTGTTTTTT.